These 13 T cell receptor beta chains came from one sample sequenced in a study of Graves' ophthalmopathy and Graves' hyperthyroidism. Using RNA transcripts, the TCR beta CDR3 regions were amplified. HTBI-primed first-round RT-PCR preceded second-round multiplex PCR. TCRdb recomputed calls from the multiplex PCR reads with MiXCR, one row per CDR3 protein. The data show roughly 170,000 distinct CDR3 sequences, just under 40% seen once. Sequencing was performed on peripheral blood. These receptors originate from a man aged 30 to 39 with Graves' ophthalmopathy.

The J gene is TRBJ1-1, the V gene TRBV5-1; possibly TRBD1 for D (5 bases). Looked up from germline, CDR1 is SGHRS and CDR2 is YFSETQ. V was pared by 0 bases and J by 7 bases, with 16 bases between. The CDR3 consists of 15 residues. The CDR3, as DNA: TGCGCCAGCAGCTTGGACAGGTCCCGGGTGCGTGAAGCTTTCTTT. As protein: CASSLDRSRVREAFF.

The chain links TRBV30 to TRBJ2-7; 12 bases fit TRBD2. V shed 3 bases, J shed 4 bases, and the junction held 7 bases outside the gene matches. This CDR3 is 15 amino acids long. Germline CDR1 GTSNPN, CDR2 SVGIG (reference sequence). The CDR3 reads CAWRVRLAGAYEQYF. CDR3 bases: TGTGCCTGGAGGGTACGACTAGCGGGAGCTTACGAGCAGTACTTC.

This clonotype was observed at least ten times. The chain links TRBV20-1 to TRBJ2-5; 11 bases align to TRBD2. Germline CDR1 is DFQATT and CDR2 is SNEGSKA (reference sequence). The V segment lost 4 bases and the J segment 6 bases; nucleotides outside the gene matches: 16. CDR3 size: 17 residues. DNA for the CDR3: TGCAGTGCTACCCTAGCGGGAGGCTCACCGGGCCAGAAGACCCAGTACTTC. Its protein is CSATLAGGSPGQKTQYF.

This rearrangement joins TRBV12-3 or TRBV12-4 to TRBJ1-1; 9 bases map to TRBD1. CDR3 size: 14 residues. Germline trimming cut 5 bases from V and 12 bases from J; bases unmatched to any gene: 13. The CDR3 here is CASSERGTGLESFF. The CDR3 DNA reads as TGTGCCAGCAGTGAAAGAGGGACAGGGTTAGAATCTTTCTTT.

The chain links TRBV28 to TRBJ2-7, with TRBD2 identical over 12 bases. The V and J ends lost 6 bases and 3 bases, in that order; junction bases with no gene match: 6. Per the germline V gene, CDR1 is MDHEN and CDR2 is SYDVKM. This CDR3 contains 15 residues. CDR3 DNA: TGTGCCAGCAGCTCCGGACTAGCGGGGTTCTACGAGCAGTACTTC. Translation: CASSSGLAGFYEQYF.

The V and J genes are TRBV6-5 and TRBJ2-2; no firm D call. The CDR3 sequence is 17 residues long. V gave up 4 bases and J gave up 0 bases, with 15 bases separating them. Germline CDR1 reads MNHEY; CDR2 reads SVGAGI. The CDR3 region has the DNA TGTGCCAGCAGTTTCCCCGAAGAGTGGGCGAACACCGGGGAGCTGTTTTTT. It specifies CASSFPEEWANTGELFF.

There are many counts of this clonotype. The chain carries TRBV28 and TRBJ2-7; 12 bases map to TRBD2. The ends lost 6 bases at V and 4 bases at J; junction bases unmatched: 4. CDR1 MDHEN and CDR2 SYDVKM come from the germline V gene. CDR3 length: 14 residues. CDR3 nucleotide sequence: TGTGCCAGCAGACTGACTAGCGGGGGTTACGAGCAGTACTTC. It codes for CASRLTSGGYEQYF.

The chain recombines TRBV11-2 with TRBJ1-6; D gene ambiguous. The V gene's germline CDR1 is SGHAT and CDR2 FQNNGV. With 5 bases removed from V and 4 bases from J, the gap between germline ends came to 12 bases. The CDR3 loop spans 15 amino acids. Here the CDR3 DNA reads TGTGCCAGCAGCCCCACGGGAGTTTATAATTCACCCCTCCACTTT. Protein: CASSPTGVYNSPLHF.

The V call is TRBV27, the J call TRBJ1-2; D unclear. Germline CDR1 MNHEY, CDR2 SMNVEV (reference sequence). CDR3 size: 13 residues. V lost 4 bases and J lost 5, with 11 bases in between. The CDR3 nucleotides are TGTGCCAGCAGTTCCTCAGTTGGGTATGGCTACACCTTC. Its translation is CASSSSVGYGYTF.

The chain couples TRBV7-8 to TRBJ2-5; 11 positions match TRBD2. This CDR3 spans 17 amino acids. Germline CDR1 and CDR2: SGHVS and FQNEAQ. Germline trimming cut 1 base from V and 5 bases from J; bases unmatched to any gene: 9. The CDR3 sequence: CASSLELAGVRRETQYF. The CDR3 DNA follows: TGTGCCAGCAGCTTAGAACTAGCGGGGGTCCGGCGGGAGACCCAGTACTTC.

This clonotype was observed many times. The junction departs from the called germline gene at one end, perhaps through a read error. V is TRBV18 and J is TRBJ2-4, with a tentative D call TRBD2 (5 bases). The germline CDR1 and CDR2 sequences are KGHSH and LQKENI. The CDR3 covers 13 residues. In DNA form, the CDR3 reads TGTGCCAGCTCTCCACGGGATCCCCATTTTCAGTACTTC. Its translation is CASSPRDPHFQYF.

The rearrangement links TRBV30 to TRBJ1-2; D is possibly TRBD1 (6 bases). CDR1 and CDR2 (germline): GTSNPN, SVGIG (reference sequence). Trimming removed 0 bases at V and 4 bases at J, with 9 bases between. The CDR3 has 13 amino acids. This CDR3 is CAWSVIGGYGYTF. The CDR3 nucleotides read TGTGCCTGGAGTGTGATAGGGGGCTATGGCTACACCTTC.

This clonotype was observed at least ten times. The CDR3 DNA is TGCAGTGCTAGACCCCCCGTTCTAGCGGAAGAGACCCAGTACTTC. This sequence encodes CSARPPVLAEETQYF. The rearrangement joins TRBV20-1 to TRBJ2-5; 7 bases map to TRBD2. The CDR3 runs 15 residues. V dropped 2 bases and J dropped 3; count of bases not matched to a gene: 9. Germline-derived CDR1 and CDR2 are DFQATT and SNEGSKA (reference sequence).